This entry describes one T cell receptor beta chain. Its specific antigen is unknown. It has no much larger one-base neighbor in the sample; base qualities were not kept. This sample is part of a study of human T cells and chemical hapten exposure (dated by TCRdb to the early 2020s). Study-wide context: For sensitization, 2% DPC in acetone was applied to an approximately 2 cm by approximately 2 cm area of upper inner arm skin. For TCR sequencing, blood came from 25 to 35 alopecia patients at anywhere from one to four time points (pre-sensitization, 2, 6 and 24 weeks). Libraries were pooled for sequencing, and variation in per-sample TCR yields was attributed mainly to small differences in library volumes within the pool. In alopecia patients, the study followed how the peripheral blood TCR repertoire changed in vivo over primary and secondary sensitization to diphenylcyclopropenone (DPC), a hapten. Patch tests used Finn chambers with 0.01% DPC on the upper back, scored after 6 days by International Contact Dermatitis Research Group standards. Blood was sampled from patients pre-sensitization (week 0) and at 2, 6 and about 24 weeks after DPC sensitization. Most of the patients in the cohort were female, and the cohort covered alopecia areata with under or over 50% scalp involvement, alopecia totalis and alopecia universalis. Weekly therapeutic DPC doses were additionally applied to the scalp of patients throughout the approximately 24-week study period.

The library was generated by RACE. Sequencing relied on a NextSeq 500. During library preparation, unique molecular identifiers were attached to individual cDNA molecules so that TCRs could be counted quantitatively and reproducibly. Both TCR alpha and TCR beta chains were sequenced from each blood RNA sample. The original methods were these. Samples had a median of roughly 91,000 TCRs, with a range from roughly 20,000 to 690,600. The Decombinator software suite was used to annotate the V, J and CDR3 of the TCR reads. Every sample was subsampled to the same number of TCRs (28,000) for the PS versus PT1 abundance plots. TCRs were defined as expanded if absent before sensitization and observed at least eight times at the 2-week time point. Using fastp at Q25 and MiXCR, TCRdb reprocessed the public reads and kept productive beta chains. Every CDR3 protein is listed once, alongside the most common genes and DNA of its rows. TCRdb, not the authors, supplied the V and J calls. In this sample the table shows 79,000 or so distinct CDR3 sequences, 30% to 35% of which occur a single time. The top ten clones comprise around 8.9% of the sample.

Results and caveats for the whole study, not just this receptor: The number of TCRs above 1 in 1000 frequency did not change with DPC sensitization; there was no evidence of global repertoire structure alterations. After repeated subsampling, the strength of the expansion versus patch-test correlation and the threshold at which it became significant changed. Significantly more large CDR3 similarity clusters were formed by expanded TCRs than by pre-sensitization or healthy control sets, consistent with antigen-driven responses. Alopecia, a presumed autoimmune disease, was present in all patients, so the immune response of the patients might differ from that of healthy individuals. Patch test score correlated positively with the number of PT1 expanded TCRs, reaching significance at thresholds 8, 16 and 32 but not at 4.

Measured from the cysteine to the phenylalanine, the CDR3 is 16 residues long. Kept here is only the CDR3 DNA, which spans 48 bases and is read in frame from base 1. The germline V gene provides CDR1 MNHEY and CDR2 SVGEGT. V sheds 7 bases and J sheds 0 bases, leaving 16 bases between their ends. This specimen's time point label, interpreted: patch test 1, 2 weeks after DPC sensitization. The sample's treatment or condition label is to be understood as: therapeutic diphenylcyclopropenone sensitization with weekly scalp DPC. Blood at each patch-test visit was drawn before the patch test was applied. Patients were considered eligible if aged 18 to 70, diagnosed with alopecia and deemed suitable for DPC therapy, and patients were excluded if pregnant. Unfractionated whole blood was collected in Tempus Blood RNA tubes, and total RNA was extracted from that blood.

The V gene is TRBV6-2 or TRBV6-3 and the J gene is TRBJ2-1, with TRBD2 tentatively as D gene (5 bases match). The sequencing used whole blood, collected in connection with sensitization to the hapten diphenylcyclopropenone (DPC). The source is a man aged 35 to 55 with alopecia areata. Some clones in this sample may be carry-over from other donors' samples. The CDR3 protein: CASIPGSGSSYNEQFF. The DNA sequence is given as TGTGCCAGCATTCCGGGGAGCGGAAGCTCCTACAATGAGCAGTTCTTC.